This passage covers 2 T cell receptor beta chains from one sample sequenced in a study of OX40 agonist ivuxolimab in advanced cancers. Produced via immunoSEQ multiplex PCR; TCRdb's table is partial and in-frame only. Of some 69,000 clones detected, about nine tenths appear once; the ten largest clones hold 3% to 4%. Source: CD4+ or CD8+ T cells sorted from blood, taken in a trial of the OX40 agonist ivuxolimab. These receptors were taken from an adult with an advanced solid tumor such as melanoma, head and neck, liver or kidney cancer.

The V gene is TRBV11-2, the J gene TRBJ2-7; D is possibly TRBD1 (5 bases). The germline V and J ends were trimmed by 5 bases and 0 bases, with 11 bases remaining between them. The CDR3 is made up of 14 amino acids. Per germline, CDR1 SGHAT and CDR2 FQNNGV. The chain's CDR3 is CASSDSFSSYEQYF. DNA of the CDR3: TGTGCCAGCAGCGACAGCTTTAGCTCCTACGAGCAGTACTTC. The complete variable domain, with remaining parts taken from reference TRBV11-2 and TRBJ2-7, reads EAGVAQSPRYKIIEKRQSVAFWCNPISGHATLYWYQQILGQGPKLLIQFQNNGVVDDSQLPKDRFSAERLKGVDSTLKIQPAKLEDSAVYLCASSDSFSSYEQYFGPGTRLTVT.

V usage is TRBV9 and J usage is TRBJ1-4; possibly TRBD1 for D (6 bases). The CDR3 runs to 14 residues. Germline V gene sequence: CDR1 SGDLS, CDR2 YYNGEE. The germline V and J ends were trimmed by 6 bases and 3 bases, with 12 bases remaining between them. The CDR3 sequence is CASTRGDSNEKLFF. In nucleotides, the CDR3 is TGTGCCAGCACTAGGGGGGATTCTAATGAAAAACTGTTTTTT.